The 12 T cell receptor beta chains reported below all come from one sample, sequenced in a study of T cell responses to AZD1222 COVID-19 vaccine. Using immunoSEQ multiplex PCR, the repertoire was profiled, and TCRdb retains in-frame clones only, with some absent. Of 130,000 to 150,000 clones listed, about 91% are singletons. The material was peripheral blood, obtained on day 0 of AZD1222 vaccination. The receptors come from an adult in good health.

This clone has only one observation. The V and J genes are TRBV29-1 and TRBJ1-1, with TRBD1 matching 8 bases. V gave up 2 bases and J gave up 4 bases; unmatched junction bases: 3. CDR1 and CDR2 from the germline V gene are SQVTM and ANQGSEA. The CDR3 length is 13 residues. CDR3 in DNA: TGCAGCGTTGAAATAACAGGGGGCACTGAAGCTTTCTTT. Translated: CSVEITGGTEAFF.

The CDR3 coding sequence is TGTGCCAGCAGTAATTCCGGGACAGCTAAAAACCACACCTTC. This sequence encodes CASSNSGTAKNHTF. The genes are TRBV28 and TRBJ1-2, with TRBD1 identical over 7 bases. This CDR3 comprises 14 residues. The germline V gene encodes CDR1 MDHEN and CDR2 SYDVKM. Trimming removed 5 bases from V and 12 bases from J; junction bases left unmatched: 15.

The chain carries TRBV11-1 and TRBJ1-5; TRBD1 is a possible D gene (5 bases). Germline values: CDR1 SGHAT, CDR2 FQDESV (reference sequence). Trimming removed 1 base from V and 7 bases from J, with 8 bases in between. This CDR3 contains 13 residues. The CDR3 DNA follows: TGTGCCAGCAGCTTAGACCGGGGCCAGCCCCAGCATTTT. Amino acid sequence: CASSLDRGQPQHF.

This clone is a singleton in its sample. The rearrangement links TRBV2 to TRBJ1-5, with D perhaps matching TRBD1 (6 bases). Germline V gene sequence: CDR1 SNHLY, CDR2 FYNNEI. Trimming removed 5 bases at V and 0 bases at J, with 14 bases between. This CDR3 has 16 amino acids. DNA for the CDR3: TGTGCCAGCAGTCCCTCACAGGGATATAGCAATCAGCCCCAGCATTTT. It is translated as CASSPSQGYSNQPQHF.

The J gene is TRBJ1-5, the V gene TRBV11-2; D not certain. This CDR3 has 12 residues. In germline, CDR1 is SGHAT, CDR2 FQNNGV. V was pared by 4 bases and J by 7 bases, with 8 bases between. The CDR3 loop is CASSSGEQPQHF. The CDR3 DNA reads as TGTGCCAGCAGCTCAGGCGAGCAGCCCCAGCATTTT.

This clone was seen only once. The rearrangement uses TRBV7-2 and TRBJ1-5, with TRBD1 matching over 8 bases. V shed 1 base and J 6 bases; nucleotides not matched to a gene: 2. The CDR3 is 14 amino acids. CDR1 and CDR2 from the germline V gene are SGHTA and FQGNSA. CDR3 loop: CASSLDDRGQPQHF. In nucleotides, the CDR3 is TGTGCCAGCAGCTTAGATGACAGGGGTCAGCCCCAGCATTTT.

V and J are TRBV5-1 and TRBJ1-1; 7 nucleotides match TRBD1. Germline lookup yields CDR1 SGHRS and CDR2 YFSETQ. This CDR3 comprises 15 residues. The ends lost 0 bases at V and 4 bases at J; junction bases unmatched: 6. Here the CDR3 reads CASSLEGAVVTEAFF. CDR3 DNA sequence: TGCGCCAGCAGCTTGGAGGGGGCGGTGGTCACTGAAGCTTTCTTT.

V and J are TRBV14 and TRBJ1-2, with D perhaps TRBD1 (5 bases). This CDR3 has 12 amino acids. Trimming shortened V by 4 bases and J by 7 bases, and 10 bases separated the two germline ends. CDR1 is SGHDN, CDR2 FVKESK, per germline. CDR3 sequence (DNA): TGTGCCAGCAGCCTGGGGCAGCGTGGCTACACCTTC. This sequence encodes CASSLGQRGYTF.

The V call is TRBV6-4, the J call TRBJ1-5, with a possible D match to TRBD1 (6 bases). This CDR3 is 14 amino acids long. With 3 bases removed from V and 9 bases from J, the gap between germline ends came to 15 bases. Germline assignment: CDR1 MRHNA and CDR2 SNTAGT. This CDR3 reads CASSDDRPPSPQHF. Written as DNA, the CDR3 is TGTGCCAGCAGTGATGACAGGCCCCCGTCGCCCCAGCATTTT.

The chain is built from TRBV18 and TRBJ1-1; 12 positions agree with TRBD1. From germline, CDR1 is KGHSH and CDR2 LQKENI. There are 18 residues in the CDR3. V lost 3 bases, J lost 3 bases, and 11 bases stayed unmatched. CDR3 region: CASSPSAPGTGGHTEAFF. The CDR3, as DNA: TGTGCCAGCTCACCGTCTGCTCCCGGGACAGGGGGCCACACTGAAGCTTTCTTT.

The CDR3 DNA follows: TGTGCCAGCAGCTCGACAGGAGTACTAACCCTAATTGAGCAGTTCTTC. It codes for CASSSTGVLTLIEQFF. This chain connects TRBV7-8 to TRBJ2-1, with a possible D match to TRBD1 (6 bases). Germline CDR1 reads SGHVS; CDR2 reads FQNEAQ. V was shortened by 4 bases and J by 9 bases, with 22 bases between the two germline ends. This CDR3 spans 16 amino acids.

This rearrangement joins TRBV27 to TRBJ1-6; TRBD1 agrees at 7 bases. The CDR3 covers 15 residues. Germline V lookup: CDR1 MNHEY, CDR2 SMNVEV (reference sequence). Losses at the gene ends were 3 bases for V and 6 bases for J; bases not matched to a gene: 5. The CDR3 loop is CASSFGSGGNSPLHF. The CDR3 DNA reads TGTGCCAGCAGTTTTGGATCAGGGGGTAATTCACCCCTCCACTTT.